The 30 T cell receptor beta chains presented below share a single source sample, sequenced in a study of T cells expressing NK-cell markers (dated by TCRdb to the early 2020s). The library relied on 5' RACE. The instrument was an Illumina HiSeq 2000. TCRdb reprocessed the reads, reporting each CDR3 protein sequence once and no DNA. The sample's own table lists 300,000 to 500,000 distinct CDR3 sequences. The ten largest clones capture about 10% of the sample. Sequencing was done on a sample of blood T cells: a sorted CD56 or NKG2C T cell subset, CD4+ or CD8+ T cells, or bulk PBMC T cells (not recorded which). These receptors were obtained from a woman in her 50s in good health. Donor details come from another sample of the same person, matched by shared clones.

This rearrangement joins TRBV10-3 to TRBJ2-1. CDR1 ENHRY and CDR2 SYGVKD come from the germline V gene. The CDR3 has 13 residues. The CDR3 sequence is CATSPTRYNEQFF.

The chain combines TRBV6-1 with TRBJ1-2; no DNA is available, so the TRBD1 call from TCRdb remains unchecked. The germline V gene encodes CDR1 MNHNS and CDR2 SASEGT. The CDR3 has 13 amino acids. CDR3 sequence: CASSSTGNYGYTF.

The V and J genes are TRBV7-8 and TRBJ2-5; TCRdb returns TRBD1, unconfirmable since there is no DNA. Per the germline V gene, CDR1 is SGHVS and CDR2 is FQNEAQ. The CDR3 is made up of 13 amino acids. The CDR3 is CASSSGRGGDQYF.

The chain recombines TRBV7-6 with TRBJ2-2; checking the TCRdb D call of TRBD1 is not possible without DNA. The CDR3 covers 17 residues. Germline CDR1 SGHVS, CDR2 FNYEAQ. CDR3 loop: CASSFPTGTASTGELFF.

This chain links TRBV6-5 with TRBJ2-3; as DNA is missing, the TRBD2 call by TCRdb cannot be tested. The CDR3 covers 16 residues. Germline V gene data show CDR1 as MNHEY and CDR2 as SVGAGI. The CDR3 sequence is CASSYSRGGATDTQYF.

The chain uses TRBV4-1 and TRBJ2-3. The CDR3 consists of 16 residues. From germline, CDR1 is MGHRA and CDR2 YSYEKL. The CDR3 protein is CASSQVGNVSTDTQYF.

The V gene is TRBV5-1, the J gene TRBJ2-7; TCRdb names TRBD1, which stays unverified in the absence of DNA. CDR3 length: 13 residues. The V gene's germline CDR1 is SGHRS and CDR2 YFSETQ. The CDR3 region is CASSSRQGSEQYF.

The chain links TRBV12-3 or TRBV12-4 to TRBJ1-2; TCRdb selects TRBD1, and the lack of DNA leaves this call unchecked. There are 15 residues in the CDR3. CDR3 region: CASSWGTGEGYGYTF.

The genes are TRBV18 and TRBJ2-1; the TRBD2 assignment by TCRdb is unverifiable without DNA. Per the germline V gene, CDR1 is KGHSH and CDR2 is LQKENI. The CDR3 loop spans 15 amino acids. CDR3 protein: CASSPPGGIGNEQFF.

This chain links TRBV5-1 with TRBJ1-6; the TCRdb call, TRBD1, lacks DNA for checking. Germline loops: CDR1 SGHRS, CDR2 YFSETQ. This CDR3 is built from 16 residues. CDR3 region: CASSLGDREDRSPLHF.

CDR3 amino acids: CASSSLAEQGKYGYTF. The chain uses TRBV7-8 and TRBJ1-2; TCRdb lists TRBD1, though no DNA is available to test this call. The CDR3 runs to 16 residues. Germline V gives CDR1 SGHVS, CDR2 FQNEAQ.

V and J are TRBV27 and TRBJ2-1; TCRdb indicates TRBD1, and absent DNA this call remains unverified. In germline, CDR1 is MNHEY, CDR2 SMNVEV (reference sequence). The CDR3 has 14 residues. The CDR3 reads CASSFSPGGYEQFF.

This chain uses TRBV5-5 with TRBJ1-5; TCRdb designates TRBD1, a call that cannot be tested without DNA. Germline CDR1 is SGHKS and CDR2 is YYEKEE (reference sequence). The CDR3 runs 16 residues. This CDR3 is CASSLAGQGGVQPQHF.

The chain employs TRBV5-1 and TRBJ2-1. Germline lookup yields CDR1 SGHRS and CDR2 YFSETQ. CDR3 length: 15 residues. CDR3 in amino acids: CASRVNSDGLDEQFF.

The CDR3 sequence: CSVELTGANYGYTF. This rearrangement joins TRBV29-1 to TRBJ1-2; the TCRdb D gene call, TRBD1, has no DNA to confirm it. CDR1 and CDR2 from the germline V gene are SQVTM and ANQGSEA. CDR3 length: 14 residues.

This sequence joins TRBV29-1 and TRBJ2-7; the D call of TRBD1 rests on TCRdb alone, since no DNA is present to check it. This CDR3 has 13 amino acids. CDR1 and CDR2 (germline): SQVTM, ANQGSEA. The CDR3 loop is CSVGGGSTYEQYF.

The V and J genes are TRBV29-1 and TRBJ1-2. The CDR3 has 13 amino acids. The germline gives CDR1 SQVTM, CDR2 ANQGSEA. The CDR3 loop reads CSTGQGGVYGYTF.

This sequence joins TRBV20-1 and TRBJ2-4; without DNA, the TCRdb call of TRBD1 cannot be checked. The CDR3 extends over 14 amino acids. Looked up from germline, CDR1 is DFQATT and CDR2 is SNEGSKA (reference sequence). The CDR3 spells CSALQLQGENIQYF.

V gene TRBV10-3 combines with J gene TRBJ2-7. CDR3 size: 13 residues. Germline values: CDR1 ENHRY, CDR2 SYGVKD. CDR3 protein: CAISGQVNYEQYF.

CDR3 in amino acids: CASVASGKYEQYF. This rearrangement joins TRBV6-5 to TRBJ2-7; TCRdb proposes TRBD2, but this gene call is untestable without DNA. CDR1 is MNHEY, CDR2 SVGAGI, per germline. This CDR3 region has 13 residues.

This rearrangement joins TRBV6-2 or TRBV6-3 to TRBJ2-7. CDR1 is MNHEY, CDR2 SVGEGT, per germline. This CDR3 spans 12 amino acids. The CDR3 loop reads CASLANSNEQYF.

The CDR3 reads CASSLGSTGTDTQYF. The chain is built from TRBV7-8 and TRBJ2-3. The CDR3 has 15 amino acids. The germline V gene encodes CDR1 SGHVS and CDR2 FQNEAQ. The full variable domain, in which reference TRBV7-8 and TRBJ2-3 provide the parts outside the CDR3, is GAGVSQSPRYKVAKRGQDVALRCDPISGHVSLFWYQQALGQGPEFLTYFQNEAQLDKSGLPSDRFFAERPEGSVSTLKIQRTQQEDSAVYLCASSLGSTGTDTQYFGPGTRLTVL.

V usage is TRBV16 and J usage is TRBJ2-3. CDR1 and CDR2 from the germline V gene are KGHSY and FQNENV. CDR3 size: 14 residues. The CDR3 here is CASNVGASTDTQYF.

The chain joins TRBV12-3 or TRBV12-4 to TRBJ2-1; checking the TCRdb D call of TRBD2 is not possible without DNA. The CDR3 contains 16 residues. CDR3 amino acids: CASSRRDWKVPNEQFF.

V gene TRBV18 combines with J gene TRBJ2-1; without DNA, the TCRdb call of TRBD2 cannot be checked. Germline CDR1 and CDR2: KGHSH and LQKENI. There are 16 residues in the CDR3. Here the CDR3 reads CASSLPLGGGYNEQFF.

This chain joins TRBV30 and TRBJ2-3; the TRBD2 assignment by TCRdb is unverifiable without DNA. The CDR3 extends over 14 amino acids. Germline loops: CDR1 GTSNPN, CDR2 SVGIG (reference sequence). CDR3 loop: CAWMTSGSTDTQYF.

This sequence joins TRBV11-1 and TRBJ1-1; TCRdb outputs TRBD1, but without DNA this stays unchecked. Per the germline V gene, CDR1 is SGHAT and CDR2 is FQDESV (reference sequence). The length of the CDR3 is 17 residues. The CDR3 region is CASSRFAGTNMNTEAFF.

The chain couples TRBV4-1 to TRBJ1-1. The CDR3 spans 11 residues. CDR1 is MGHRA, CDR2 YSYEKL, per germline. CDR3 in amino acids: CASSHLAEAFF.

This chain connects TRBV29-1 to TRBJ2-1; TCRdb names TRBD2, which stays unverified in the absence of DNA. CDR1 and CDR2 (germline): SQVTM, ANQGSEA. This CDR3 comprises 13 residues. CDR3 residues: CSAFPAQGGEQFF.

The chain has TRBV12-3 or TRBV12-4 and TRBJ1-2; the TCRdb call, TRBD1, lacks DNA for checking. The CDR3 runs to 13 residues. This CDR3 is CASRPDRGGGYTF.